One sample yielded the 9 T cell receptor beta chains listed below, sequenced in a study of cytomegalovirus exposure and HLA in healthy donors (TCRdb year 2017). Library preparation employed the immunoSEQ multiplex PCR assay. Drawn from immuneACCESS, this table holds only the in-frame rearrangements with V and J called that TCRdb kept. Clones are partly lost; checked studies trace under half to an unresolved V gene and leave the rest unexplained. The sample table contains about 150,000 clones; only one count was recorded for approximately 82% of them. The ten largest clones take up just under 30% of the sample. Sequencing used PBMCs. Source of these receptors: a man aged 25 to 40 in good health and CMV-seropositive.

This rearrangement joins TRBV27 to TRBJ1-1; D not certain. The V and J ends lost 6 bases and 1 base respectively, with 9 bases between them. The CDR3 is 13 amino acids. Per germline, CDR1 MNHEY and CDR2 SMNVEV (reference sequence). For the CDR3, the DNA is TGTGCCAGCAGGGATACAGCGAACACTGAAGCTTTCTTT. Its translation is CASRDTANTEAFF.

This chain connects TRBV5-1 to TRBJ2-7; D remains ambiguous. The V and J ends lost 0 bases and 6 bases respectively, with 4 bases between them. This CDR3 region has 11 residues. Looked up from germline, CDR1 is SGHRS and CDR2 is YFSETQ. Here the CDR3 reads CASSLGAEQYF. The CDR3 nucleotides are TGCGCCAGCAGCTTGGGGGCCGAGCAGTACTTC.

The rearrangement joins TRBV9 to TRBJ2-1; maybe TRBD1 (6 bases). The V gene lost 4 bases and the J gene lost 3 bases, with 14 bases spanning the gap. The CDR3 extends over 15 amino acids. The germline gives CDR1 SGDLS, CDR2 YYNGEE. The CDR3 coding sequence is TGTGCCAGCAGCAATGGGGGCCAGGGCTACAATGAGCAGTTCTTC. Encoded protein: CASSNGGQGYNEQFF.

The chain couples TRBV28 to TRBJ1-5, with D hard to call. Germline CDR1 MDHEN, CDR2 SYDVKM. Trimming shortened V by 6 bases and J by 4 bases, and 7 bases separated the two germline ends. The CDR3 loop spans 12 amino acids. The CDR3 region has the DNA TGTGCCAGCAGGTCAGGTAATCAGCCCCAGCATTTT. Its protein product is CASRSGNQPQHF.

The chain joins TRBV11-2 to TRBJ2-1, with 8 bases identical to TRBD2. This CDR3 contains 16 residues. Germline CDR1 is SGHAT and CDR2 is FQNNGV. Losses at the gene ends were 0 bases for V and 6 bases for J; bases not matched to a gene: 7. The DNA of the CDR3 is TGTGCCAGCAGCTTAGATTCGGACCGGGGGGGCAATGAGCAGTTCTTC. As protein: CASSLDSDRGGNEQFF.

This chain uses TRBV6-1 with TRBJ2-7; D is undetermined. Germline CDR1 MNHNS, CDR2 SASEGT. CDR3 length equals 13 residues. Between the trimmed V and J ends, which lost 5 bases and 0 bases, there was a span of 8 bases. The CDR3 DNA is TGTGCCAGCAGTTTGGGCGACTCCTACGAGCAGTACTTC. Translating it yields CASSLGDSYEQYF.

The J gene is TRBJ2-7, the V gene TRBV5-1, with 11 bases lining up with TRBD1. CDR3 length equals 16 residues. Losses at the gene ends were 4 bases for V and 4 bases for J; bases not matched to a gene: 10. Looked up from germline, CDR1 is SGHRS and CDR2 is YFSETQ. CDR3 sequence (DNA): TGCGCCAGCAGCCTGGTGGGACAGGGGGGATCGTACGAGCAGTACTTC. This sequence encodes CASSLVGQGGSYEQYF. The full variable domain, rest sourced from reference TRBV5-1 and TRBJ2-7, is KAGVTQTPRYLIKTRGQQVTLSCSPISGHRSVSWYQQTPGQGLQFLFEYFSETQRNKGNFPGRFSGRQFSNSRSEMNVSTLELGDSALYLCASSLVGQGGSYEQYFGPGTRLTVT.

The rearrangement links TRBV5-1 to TRBJ2-7; D ambiguous. CDR1 is SGHRS and CDR2 is YFSETQ in the germline V gene. CDR3 size: 14 residues. Trimming took 4 bases from V and 4 from J, leaving 15 bases between them. CDR3: CASSPVVGGYEQYF. CDR3 DNA: TGCGCCAGCAGCCCCGTGGTTGGCGGTTACGAGCAGTACTTC.

This clone was detected once. The V and J genes are TRBV4-1 and TRBJ2-2; possible D gene TRBD1, 6 bases. The CDR3 spans 17 residues. V lost 0 bases to trimming and J lost 0 bases, with 11 bases between them. The germline gives CDR1 MGHRA, CDR2 YSYEKL. CDR3 DNA sequence: TGCGCCAGCAGCCAAGAGGGGGCTGTCGCGAACACCGGGGAGCTGTTTTTT. Residues: CASSQEGAVANTGELFF.